The 29 T cell receptor beta chains in this list originate from one sample, sequenced in a study of CD8 T cells in Susac syndrome. An input of about 0.45 to 1 ug of RNA was subjected to reverse transcription using random hexamers. TCRdb recomputed calls from the immunoSEQ multiplex PCR reads with MiXCR, one row per CDR3 protein. The sample has around 110,000 distinct CDR3 sequences; around 94% are singletons. Sequencing was performed on CD8+ T cells from PBMCs. These receptors came from a human donor with Susac syndrome.

The chain joins TRBV7-9 to TRBJ2-1; D gene uncertain. The CDR3 contains 14 residues. Germline loops: CDR1 SEHNR, CDR2 FQNEAQ (reference sequence). V gave up 1 base and J gave up 8 bases, with 12 bases separating them. CDR3 sequence (DNA): TGTGCCAGCAGCTTAGTTTCGAGTTACGATGAGCAGTTCTTC. Amino acid sequence: CASSLVSSYDEQFF.

Of note for this clonotype: The junction differs from germline at one of its ends, possibly a read error. This chain uses TRBV14 with TRBJ1-5, with a tentative D call TRBD1 (6 bases). CDR3 size: 14 residues. CDR1 is SGHDN and CDR2 is FVKESK in the germline V gene. Written as DNA, the CDR3 is TGTGCCAGCAGTCAAGGGGGGAGCAATCAGCCCCAGCATTTT. This translates into CASSQGGSNQPQHF. The full variable domain, in which reference TRBV14 and TRBJ1-5 provide the parts outside the CDR3, is EAGVTQFPSHSVIEKGQTVTLRCDPISGHDNLYWYRRVMGKEIKFLLHFVKESKQDESGMPNNRFLAERTGGTYSTLKVQPAELEDSGVYFCASSQGGSNQPQHFGDGTRLSIL.

This clonotype was recorded only once. The chain joins TRBV19 to TRBJ1-5, with 8 nucleotides matching TRBD1. The CDR3 loop spans 11 amino acids. Per germline, CDR1 LNHDA and CDR2 SQIVND (reference sequence). V lost 5 bases to trimming and J lost 15 bases; unmatched junction nucleotides: 6. CDR3 DNA sequence: TGTGCCAGTAGTTCGGGACAGGTATTGCATTTT. Its translation: CASSSGQVLHF. Variable domain in full (rest from reference TRBV19 and TRBJ1-5): DGGITQSPKYLFRKEGQNVTLSCEQNLNHDAMYWYRQDPGQGLRLIYYSQIVNDFQKGDIAEGYSVSREKKESFPLTVTSAQKNPTAFYLCASSSGQVLHFGDGTRLSIL.

CDR3 DNA sequence: TGCAGCGTTGACCCCCAGGGGCAAGAGACCCAGTACTTC. Translated: CSVDPQGQETQYF. This chain links TRBV29-1 with TRBJ2-5, with a possible D match to TRBD1 (6 bases). The CDR3 extends over 13 amino acids. The V end lost 3 bases, the J end lost 2 bases, and 10 bases lay between the germline ends. The germline V gene has CDR1 SQVTM and CDR2 ANQGSEA.

The V and J genes are TRBV27 and TRBJ1-6; D gene unclear. Germline CDR1 reads MNHEY; CDR2 reads SMNVEV (reference sequence). The germline V and J ends were trimmed by 9 bases and 10 bases, with 13 bases remaining between them. The CDR3 is made up of 12 amino acids. The CDR3 nucleotides read TGTGCCAGGTTACAGCCGGGGTCACCCCTCCACTTT. It encodes CARLQPGSPLHF.

The chain recombines TRBV9 with TRBJ1-1, with no clear D. This CDR3 is built from 13 residues. V lost 2 bases, J lost 4 bases, and 9 bases lay in between. The V gene's germline CDR1 is SGDLS and CDR2 YYNGEE. This CDR3 is CASSVGAGTEAFF. The CDR3 nucleotides are TGTGCCAGCAGCGTCGGAGCGGGCACTGAAGCTTTCTTT.

The chain links TRBV29-1 to TRBJ2-7; 7 bases are a match to TRBD1. Trimming cost V 6 bases and J 2 bases; bases outside gene matches: 13. Germline values: CDR1 SQVTM, CDR2 ANQGSEA. There are 15 residues in the CDR3. The DNA for the CDR3 is TGCAGCGTCGCCCTCACAGGGGCCCGGGCCTACGAGCAGTACTTC. Translated, it gives CSVALTGARAYEQYF.

The chain has TRBV20-1 and TRBJ1-2; D may be TRBD1 (6 bases). With 6 bases removed from V and 7 bases from J, the gap between germline ends came to 21 bases. The CDR3 is 14 residues long. Germline V gene lookup returns CDR1 DFQATT and CDR2 SNEGSKA (reference sequence). CDR3 sequence: CSATDSAEASGYTF. The CDR3 bases are TGCAGTGCAACGGACAGTGCGGAGGCGAGTGGCTACACCTTC.

V and J are TRBV20-1 and TRBJ2-4; D remains ambiguous. This CDR3 has 16 residues. Trimming left V 0 bases short and J 8 bases short, with 20 bases between. CDR1 is DFQATT and CDR2 is SNEGSKA in the germline V gene (reference sequence). CDR3 amino acids: CSARDLRNDPRYIQYF. The CDR3 DNA sequence: TGCAGTGCTAGAGATTTGAGGAACGACCCAAGGTACATTCAGTACTTC.

This clonotype was recorded once. The CDR3 DNA reads TGCAGTGCTAGACCGCTAGTAGCGGGTAACACAGATACGCAGTATTTT. Its translation: CSARPLVAGNTDTQYF. J is TRBJ2-3 and V is TRBV20-1; 7 positions agree with TRBD2. V shed 2 bases, J shed 2 bases, and the junction held 10 bases outside the gene matches. Germline CDR1 and CDR2: DFQATT and SNEGSKA (reference sequence). The CDR3 totals 16 residues.

This chain connects TRBV5-6 to TRBJ1-1, with D hard to call. The CDR3 covers 14 residues. The ends were cut back, 0 bases at V and 3 bases at J, with 9 bases in the middle. Germline V CDR1 and CDR2: SGHDT, YYEEEE. Here the CDR3 DNA reads TGTGCCAGCAGCTTGGCCGGCAAGGACACTGAAGCTTTCTTT. The encoded protein is CASSLAGKDTEAFF.

This clonotype occurred once. V usage is TRBV20-1 and J usage is TRBJ2-5; either TRBD1 or TRBD2 may fit D (5 bases each). The CDR3 is made up of 14 amino acids. CDR1 and CDR2 (germline): DFQATT, SNEGSKA (reference sequence). V lost 3 bases to trimming and J lost 4 bases, with 15 bases between them. CDR3 protein: CSASPFGTLETQYF. In nucleotides, the CDR3 is TGCAGTGCTAGTCCTTTCGGGACGCTAGAGACCCAGTACTTC.

CDR3: CASSSQGTGNGYTF. The CDR3 bases are TGTGCCAGCAGTTCTCAAGGGACAGGGAATGGCTACACCTTC. This chain connects TRBV27 to TRBJ1-2, with 9 bases matching TRBD1. CDR1 is MNHEY, CDR2 SMNVEV, per germline (reference sequence). There are 14 residues in the CDR3. After removal of 4 bases from V and 6 bases from J, the junction contained 6 bases not matched to a gene.

The V and J genes are TRBV9 and TRBJ1-4; the D gene is possibly TRBD1 (6 bases). Per the germline V gene, CDR1 is SGDLS and CDR2 is YYNGEE. The CDR3 sequence is 15 residues long. V lost 0 bases and J lost 3, with 9 bases in between. The CDR3 DNA is TGTGCCAGCAGCGTAGGGGGGCAGGCTAATGAAAAACTGTTTTTT. It is translated as CASSVGGQANEKLFF.

This clonotype was seen only once. The chain employs TRBV12-3 or TRBV12-4 and TRBJ1-2; 8 bases line up with TRBD1. With V trimmed by 3 bases and J by 7 bases, 10 bases remained unmatched. The CDR3 contains 15 residues. CDR3 loop: CASSLGQGAERGYTF. The CDR3 bases are TGTGCCAGCAGTTTGGGGCAGGGGGCCGAGCGTGGCTACACCTTC.

The chain links TRBV9 to TRBJ1-6; 9 nucleotides align to TRBD1. The CDR3 runs 17 residues. After removal of 4 bases from V and 1 base from J, the junction contained 6 bases not matched to a gene. Germline V gives CDR1 SGDLS, CDR2 YYNGEE. CDR3 DNA sequence: TGTGCCAGCAGCCTTTTGGACAGGGGTTCCTATAATTCACCCCTCCACTTT. It translates to CASSLLDRGSYNSPLHF.

The V gene is TRBV7-2, the J gene TRBJ2-5; no definite D call. The CDR3 is made up of 14 amino acids. V was clipped by 3 bases and J by 2 bases, with 10 bases between them. Germline loops: CDR1 SGHTA, CDR2 FQGNSA. The CDR3 here is CASSLLQWQETQYF. The CDR3, as DNA: TGTGCCAGCAGCTTGCTCCAGTGGCAAGAGACCCAGTACTTC.

The chain links TRBV6-6 to TRBJ1-5; D possibly corresponds to TRBD1 (5 bases). The CDR3 loop spans 12 amino acids. CDR1 MNHNY and CDR2 SVGAGI come from the germline V gene (reference sequence). Trimming shortened V by 10 bases and J by 5 bases, and 12 bases separated the two germline ends. The CDR3 protein is CATLGGDQPQHF. In nucleotides, the CDR3 is TGTGCCACCCTGGGGGGGGATCAGCCCCAGCATTTT.

CDR3 sequence (DNA): TGTGCCAGCAGCTTAGGTTACCGCGACCGAGTCTATGGCTACACCTTC. Encoded protein: CASSLGYRDRVYGYTF. This rearrangement joins TRBV11-2 to TRBJ1-2; D unclear. The CDR3 is 16 residues long. Germline lookup yields CDR1 SGHAT and CDR2 FQNNGV. Deletions cut 1 base from V and 4 bases from J, with 16 bases between.

The rearrangement joins TRBV12-3 or TRBV12-4 to TRBJ1-1; D is undetermined. This CDR3 spans 13 amino acids. V was pared by 3 bases and J by 0 bases, with 5 bases between. The CDR3 reads CASSFSLNTEAFF. The DNA for the CDR3 is TGTGCCAGCAGTTTCTCCCTGAACACTGAAGCTTTCTTT.

In nucleotides, the CDR3 is TGTGCCAGCAGCCGAGGAGGTGATTACCGATCCTCTGGAAACACCATATATTTT. Translating gives CASSRGGDYRSSGNTIYF. The chain carries TRBV4-2 and TRBJ1-3; D not certain. Trimming took off 4 bases at V and 0 bases at J, with 19 bases between the two ends. The CDR3 covers 18 residues. Germline-derived CDR1 and CDR2 are LGHNA and YNFKEQ.

The CDR3 nucleotides read TGTGCCAGCAGCCAAGACCTCGGGACAGGGCACTATGGCTACACCTTC. Its translation is CASSQDLGTGHYGYTF. The genes are TRBV3-1 and TRBJ1-2; 9 nucleotides line up with TRBD1. Germline loops: CDR1 LGHDT, CDR2 YNNKEL (reference sequence). V trimming: 0 bases; J trimming: 3 bases; junction bases outside the gene matches: 5. This CDR3 comprises 16 residues.

V usage is TRBV7-9 and J usage is TRBJ1-2; 11 bases agree with TRBD1. Germline assignment: CDR1 SEHNR and CDR2 FQNEAQ (reference sequence). J gave up 6 bases and V 2 bases, and 8 bases lay outside the gene matches. CDR3 size: 16 residues. In DNA, the CDR3 is TGTGCCAGCAGCTTACCCCTAGGACAGGGGGCTGATGGCTACACCTTC. This gives the protein CASSLPLGQGADGYTF.

CDR3 in DNA: TGCAGTGCTAGAGGCGGAGGCGGGGAGCTGTTTTTT. This translates into CSARGGGGELFF. The J gene is TRBJ2-2, the V gene TRBV20-1, with D tentatively TRBD2 (5 bases). The V end was cut by 1 base, the J end by 7 bases, with 7 bases between. The germline V gene encodes CDR1 DFQATT and CDR2 SNEGSKA (reference sequence). This CDR3 spans 12 amino acids.

The chain has TRBV4-2 and TRBJ1-5; D unresolved. Trimming shortened V by 4 bases and J by 3 bases, and 13 bases separated the two germline ends. Per germline, CDR1 LGHNA and CDR2 YNFKEQ. The CDR3 runs 15 residues. The CDR3 region has the DNA TGTGCCAGCAGCCCCTATAGAGCGGACAATCAGCCCCAGCATTTT. Encoded protein: CASSPYRADNQPQHF.

V gene TRBV9 combines with J gene TRBJ2-7; D remains ambiguous. The CDR3 is 14 residues long. Between the trimmed V and J ends, which lost 4 bases and 0 bases, there was a span of 11 bases. CDR1 and CDR2 (germline): SGDLS, YYNGEE. CDR3 nucleotide sequence: TGTGCCAGCAGCCGTGAGTTGAGCTCCTACGAGCAGTACTTC. Encoded protein: CASSRELSSYEQYF.

This clonotype appeared a single time. The J gene is TRBJ2-5, the V gene TRBV14; 7 nucleotides line up with TRBD2. J was trimmed by 4 bases and V by 3 bases; bases with no gene match: 5. The CDR3 loop spans 14 amino acids. Germline V CDR1 and CDR2: SGHDN, FVKESK. In DNA form, the CDR3 reads TGTGCCAGCAGCCATCGGGACTACGGAGAGACCCAGTACTTC. Its translation is CASSHRDYGETQYF.

The J gene is TRBJ2-1, the V gene TRBV27, with no clear D. V was clipped by 5 bases and J by 0 bases, with 8 bases between them. This CDR3 comprises 14 residues. Germline V CDR1 and CDR2: MNHEY, SMNVEV (reference sequence). Here the CDR3 DNA reads TGTGCCAGCAGTCTCCTGAGCTCCTACAATGAGCAGTTCTTC. Its protein product is CASSLLSSYNEQFF.

The chain has TRBV5-1 and TRBJ1-1; D is unresolved. Germline V gene data show CDR1 as SGHRS and CDR2 as YFSETQ. V was cut by 5 bases and J by 2 bases, with 10 bases left in between. There are 13 residues in the CDR3. The CDR3 DNA follows: TGCGCCAGCAGGGAGGCTGGTAACACTGAAGCTTTCTTT. Translated, it gives CASREAGNTEAFF.